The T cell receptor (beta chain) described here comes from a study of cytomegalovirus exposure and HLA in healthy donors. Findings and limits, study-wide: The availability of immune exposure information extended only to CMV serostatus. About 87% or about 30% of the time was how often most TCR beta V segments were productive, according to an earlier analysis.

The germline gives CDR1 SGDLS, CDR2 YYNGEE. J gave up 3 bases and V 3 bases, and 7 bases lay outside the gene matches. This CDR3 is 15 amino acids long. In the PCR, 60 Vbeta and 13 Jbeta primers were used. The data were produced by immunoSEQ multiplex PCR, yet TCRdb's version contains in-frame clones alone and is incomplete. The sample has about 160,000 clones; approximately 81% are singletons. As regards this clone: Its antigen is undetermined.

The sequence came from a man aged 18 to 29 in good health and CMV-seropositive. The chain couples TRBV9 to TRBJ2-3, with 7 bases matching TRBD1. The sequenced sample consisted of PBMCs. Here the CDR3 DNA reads TGTGCCAGCAGCGCTCAGGGGGTTCCGACAGATACGCAGTATTTT. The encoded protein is CASSAQGVPTDTQYF.